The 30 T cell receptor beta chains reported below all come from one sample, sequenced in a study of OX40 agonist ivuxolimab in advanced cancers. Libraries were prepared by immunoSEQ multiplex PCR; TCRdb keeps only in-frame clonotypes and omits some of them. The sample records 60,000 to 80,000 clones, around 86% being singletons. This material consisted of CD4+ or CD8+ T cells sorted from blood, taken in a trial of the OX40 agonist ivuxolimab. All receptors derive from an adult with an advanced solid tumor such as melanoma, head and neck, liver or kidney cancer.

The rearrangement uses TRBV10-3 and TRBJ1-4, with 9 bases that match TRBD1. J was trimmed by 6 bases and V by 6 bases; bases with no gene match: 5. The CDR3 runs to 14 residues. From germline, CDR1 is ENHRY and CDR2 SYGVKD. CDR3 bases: TGTGCCATCAGCTCTGACAGGGGGGATGAAAAACTGTTTTTT. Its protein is CAISSDRGDEKLFF.

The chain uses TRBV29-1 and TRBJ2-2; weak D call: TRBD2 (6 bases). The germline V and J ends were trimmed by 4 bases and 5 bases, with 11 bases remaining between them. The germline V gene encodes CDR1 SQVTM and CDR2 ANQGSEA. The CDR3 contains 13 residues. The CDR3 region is CSVGVEGTGELFF. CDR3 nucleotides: TGCAGCGTTGGAGTGGAGGGGACCGGGGAGCTGTTTTTT.

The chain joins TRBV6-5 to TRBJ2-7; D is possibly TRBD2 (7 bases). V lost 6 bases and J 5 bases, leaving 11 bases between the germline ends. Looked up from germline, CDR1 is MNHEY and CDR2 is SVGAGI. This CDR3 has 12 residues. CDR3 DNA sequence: TGTGCCAGCAGACAGGGAGGGGACGAGCAGTACTTC. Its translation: CASRQGGDEQYF.

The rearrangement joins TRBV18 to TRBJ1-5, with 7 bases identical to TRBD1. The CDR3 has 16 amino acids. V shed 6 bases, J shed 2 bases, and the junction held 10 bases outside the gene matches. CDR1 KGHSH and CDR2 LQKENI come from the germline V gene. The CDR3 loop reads CASSLLTGTGNQPQHF. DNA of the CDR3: TGTGCCAGCTCTCTTCTGACAGGGACGGGCAATCAGCCCCAGCATTTT.

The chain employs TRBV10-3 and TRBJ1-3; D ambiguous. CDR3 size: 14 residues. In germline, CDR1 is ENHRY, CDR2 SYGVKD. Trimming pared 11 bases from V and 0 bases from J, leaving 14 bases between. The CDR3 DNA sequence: TGTGCCTCCGGAGGGCTCTTCTCTGGAAACACCATATATTTT. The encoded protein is CASGGLFSGNTIYF.

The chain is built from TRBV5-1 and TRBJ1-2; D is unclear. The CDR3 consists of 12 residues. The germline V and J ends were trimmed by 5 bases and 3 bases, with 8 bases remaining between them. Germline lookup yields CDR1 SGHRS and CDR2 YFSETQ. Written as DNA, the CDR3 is TGCGCCAGCAGGGTGGCAGACTATGGCTACACCTTC. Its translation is CASRVADYGYTF.

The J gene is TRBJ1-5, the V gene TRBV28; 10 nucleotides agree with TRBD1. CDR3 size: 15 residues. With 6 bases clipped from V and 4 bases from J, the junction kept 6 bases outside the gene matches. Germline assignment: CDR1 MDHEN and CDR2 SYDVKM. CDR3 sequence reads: CASSLDRGNNQPQHF. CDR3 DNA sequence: TGTGCCAGCAGCTTGGACAGGGGGAATAATCAGCCCCAGCATTTT.

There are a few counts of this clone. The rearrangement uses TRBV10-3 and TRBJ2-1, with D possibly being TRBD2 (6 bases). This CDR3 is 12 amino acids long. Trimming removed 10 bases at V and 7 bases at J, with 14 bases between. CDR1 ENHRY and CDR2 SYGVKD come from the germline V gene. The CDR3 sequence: CANSAGPNEQFF. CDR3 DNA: TGTGCCAATTCGGCGGGACCAAATGAGCAGTTCTTC.

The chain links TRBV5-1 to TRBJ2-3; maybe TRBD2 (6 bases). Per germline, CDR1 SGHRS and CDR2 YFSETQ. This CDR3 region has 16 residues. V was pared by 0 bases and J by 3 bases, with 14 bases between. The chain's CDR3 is CASSLELGLGTDTQYF. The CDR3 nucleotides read TGCGCCAGCAGCTTGGAATTGGGACTTGGTACAGATACGCAGTATTTT.

CDR3 in amino acids: CAISDPGLPFNEQFF. The CDR3 DNA reads as TGTGCCATCAGTGACCCCGGGCTCCCCTTTAATGAGCAGTTCTTC. The chain employs TRBV10-3 and TRBJ2-1, with no clear D. Germline V CDR1 and CDR2: ENHRY, SYGVKD. This CDR3 has 15 residues. V lost 3 bases to trimming and J lost 7 bases, with 16 bases between them.

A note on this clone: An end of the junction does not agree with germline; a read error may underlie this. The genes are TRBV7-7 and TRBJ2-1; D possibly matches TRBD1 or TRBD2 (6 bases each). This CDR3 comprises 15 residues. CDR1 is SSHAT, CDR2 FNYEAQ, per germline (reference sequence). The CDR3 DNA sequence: TGTGCTAGCAGCCCGCAGGAGGGGACAAGGAATGAGCAGTTCTTC. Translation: CASSPQEGTRNEQFF.

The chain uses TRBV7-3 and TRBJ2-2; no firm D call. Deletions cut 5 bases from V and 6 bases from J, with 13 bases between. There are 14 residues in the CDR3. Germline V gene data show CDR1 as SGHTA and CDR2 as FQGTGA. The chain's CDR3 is CASSATSVSGELFF. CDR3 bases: TGTGCCAGCAGCGCCACGTCAGTCTCCGGGGAGCTGTTTTTT.

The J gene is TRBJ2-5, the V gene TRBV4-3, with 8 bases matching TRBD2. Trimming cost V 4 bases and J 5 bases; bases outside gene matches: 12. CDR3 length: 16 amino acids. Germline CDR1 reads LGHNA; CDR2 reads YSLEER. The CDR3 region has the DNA TGCGCCAGCAGCCCCCGTGGCCGGGGGGGCCTTGAGACCCAGTACTTC. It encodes CASSPRGRGGLETQYF.

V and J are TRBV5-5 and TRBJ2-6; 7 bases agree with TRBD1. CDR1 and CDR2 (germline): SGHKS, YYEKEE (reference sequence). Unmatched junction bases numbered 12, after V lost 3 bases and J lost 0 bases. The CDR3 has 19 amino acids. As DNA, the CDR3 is TGTGCCAGCAGCTCCGCGACAGGGTCCCGCAACTCTGGGGCCAACGTCCTGACTTTC. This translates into CASSSATGSRNSGANVLTF.

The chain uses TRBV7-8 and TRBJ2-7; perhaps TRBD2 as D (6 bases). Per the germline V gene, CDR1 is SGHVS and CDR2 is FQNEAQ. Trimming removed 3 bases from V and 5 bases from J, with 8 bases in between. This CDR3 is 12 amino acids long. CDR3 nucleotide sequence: TGTGCCAGCAGCTTGGGAGGAGACGAGCAGTACTTC. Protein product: CASSLGGDEQYF. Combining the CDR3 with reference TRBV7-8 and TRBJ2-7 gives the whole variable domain GAGVSQSPRYKVAKRGQDVALRCDPISGHVSLFWYQQALGQGPEFLTYFQNEAQLDKSGLPSDRFFAERPEGSVSTLKIQRTQQEDSAVYLCASSLGGDEQYFGPGTRLTVT.

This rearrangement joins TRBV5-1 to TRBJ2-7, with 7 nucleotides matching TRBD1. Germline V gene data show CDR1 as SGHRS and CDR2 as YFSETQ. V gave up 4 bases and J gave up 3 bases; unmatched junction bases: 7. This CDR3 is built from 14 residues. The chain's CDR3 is CASSQGQKYYEQYF. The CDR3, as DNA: TGCGCCAGCAGCCAGGGACAGAAATACTACGAGCAGTACTTC.

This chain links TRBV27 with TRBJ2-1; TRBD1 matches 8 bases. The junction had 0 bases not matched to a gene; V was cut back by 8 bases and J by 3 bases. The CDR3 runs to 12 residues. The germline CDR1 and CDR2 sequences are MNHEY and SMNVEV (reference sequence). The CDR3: CASGTGYNEQFF. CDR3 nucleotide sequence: TGTGCCAGCGGGACAGGCTACAATGAGCAGTTCTTC.

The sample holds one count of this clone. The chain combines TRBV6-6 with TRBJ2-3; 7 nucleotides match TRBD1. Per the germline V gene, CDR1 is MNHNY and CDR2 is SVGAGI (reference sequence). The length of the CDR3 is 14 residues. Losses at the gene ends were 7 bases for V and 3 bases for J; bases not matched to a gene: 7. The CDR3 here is CASTRTGSTDTQYF. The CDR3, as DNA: TGTGCCAGCACCCGGACAGGCTCGACAGATACGCAGTATTTT.

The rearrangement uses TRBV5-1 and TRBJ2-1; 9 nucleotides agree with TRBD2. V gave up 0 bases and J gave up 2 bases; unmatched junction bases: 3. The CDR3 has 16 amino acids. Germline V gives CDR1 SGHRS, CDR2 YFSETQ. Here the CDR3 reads CASSLAIAGAYNEQFF. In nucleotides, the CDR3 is TGCGCCAGCAGCTTGGCCATAGCGGGGGCCTACAATGAGCAGTTCTTC.

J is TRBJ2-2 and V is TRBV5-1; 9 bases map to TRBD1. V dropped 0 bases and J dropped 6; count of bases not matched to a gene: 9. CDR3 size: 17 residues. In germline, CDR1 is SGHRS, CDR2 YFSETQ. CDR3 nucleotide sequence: TGCGCCAGCAGCTTGGACCGCCGGGACAGGGCCGCCGGGGAGCTGTTTTTT. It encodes CASSLDRRDRAAGELFF. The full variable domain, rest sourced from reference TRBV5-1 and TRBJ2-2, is KAGVTQTPRYLIKTRGQQVTLSCSPISGHRSVSWYQQTPGQGLQFLFEYFSETQRNKGNFPGRFSGRQFSNSRSEMNVSTLELGDSALYLCASSLDRRDRAAGELFFGEGSRLTVL.

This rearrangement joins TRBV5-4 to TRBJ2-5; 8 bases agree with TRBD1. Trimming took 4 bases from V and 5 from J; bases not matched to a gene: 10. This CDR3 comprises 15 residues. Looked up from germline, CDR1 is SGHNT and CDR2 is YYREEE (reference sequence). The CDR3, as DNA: TGTGCCAGCAGCAGCAGGACAGGGTATTCGGAGACCCAGTACTTC. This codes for CASSSRTGYSETQYF. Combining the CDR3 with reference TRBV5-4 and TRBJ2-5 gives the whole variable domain ETGVTQSPTHLIKTRGQQVTLRCSSQSGHNTVSWYQQALGQGPQFIFQYYREEENGRGNFPPRFSGLQFPNYSSELNVNALELDDSALYLCASSSRTGYSETQYFGPGTRLLVL.

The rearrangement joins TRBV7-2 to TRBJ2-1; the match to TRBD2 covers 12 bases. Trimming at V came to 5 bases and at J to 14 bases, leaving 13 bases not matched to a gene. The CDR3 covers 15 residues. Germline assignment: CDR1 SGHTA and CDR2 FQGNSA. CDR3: CASSRELLAGGQKFF. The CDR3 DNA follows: TGTGCCAGCAGCCGGGAACTACTAGCGGGGGGCCAGAAGTTCTTC. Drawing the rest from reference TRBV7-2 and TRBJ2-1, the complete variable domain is GAGVSQSPSNKVTEKGKDVELRCDPISGHTALYWYRQSLGQGLEFLIYFQGNSAPDKSGLPSDRFSAERTGGSVSTLTIQRTQQEDSAVYLCASSRELLAGGQKFFGPGTRLTVL.

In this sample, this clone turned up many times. The CDR3 bases are TGTGCCAGCAGCTCCGAGACGCATTCACCCCTCCACTTT. Its translation is CASSSETHSPLHF. The rearrangement links TRBV7-8 to TRBJ1-6; D unclear. Trimming stripped 4 bases from V and 8 bases from J, with 9 bases between. CDR1 is SGHVS, CDR2 FQNEAQ, per germline. This CDR3 is 13 amino acids long.

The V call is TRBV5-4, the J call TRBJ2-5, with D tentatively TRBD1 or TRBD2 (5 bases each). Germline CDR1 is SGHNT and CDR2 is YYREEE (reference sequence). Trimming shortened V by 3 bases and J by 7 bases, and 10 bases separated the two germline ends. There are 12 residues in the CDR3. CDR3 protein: CASSWDVGTQYF. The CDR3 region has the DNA TGTGCCAGCAGCTGGGACGTGGGGACCCAGTACTTC.

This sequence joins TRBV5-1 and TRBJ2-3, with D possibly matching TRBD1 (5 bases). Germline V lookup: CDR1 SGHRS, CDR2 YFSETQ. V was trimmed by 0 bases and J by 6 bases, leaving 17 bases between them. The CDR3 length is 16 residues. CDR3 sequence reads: CASSLDSGWVPDTQYF. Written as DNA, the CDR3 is TGCGCCAGCAGCTTGGATTCAGGGTGGGTTCCCGATACGCAGTATTTT.

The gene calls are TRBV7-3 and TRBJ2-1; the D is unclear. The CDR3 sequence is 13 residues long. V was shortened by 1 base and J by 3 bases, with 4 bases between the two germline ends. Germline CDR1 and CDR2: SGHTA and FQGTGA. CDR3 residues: CASSLSSYNEQFF. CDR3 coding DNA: TGTGCCAGCAGCTTAAGCAGCTACAATGAGCAGTTCTTC.

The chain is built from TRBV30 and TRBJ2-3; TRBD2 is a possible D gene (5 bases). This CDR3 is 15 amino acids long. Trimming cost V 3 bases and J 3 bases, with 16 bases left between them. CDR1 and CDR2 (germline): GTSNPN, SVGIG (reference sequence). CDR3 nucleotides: TGTGCCTGGAGAAGAGGGCCGGAGCTGACAGATACGCAGTATTTT. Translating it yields CAWRRGPELTDTQYF. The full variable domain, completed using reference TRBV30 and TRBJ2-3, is SQTIHQWPATLVQPVGSPLSLECTVEGTSNPNLYWYRQAAGRGLQLLFYSVGIGQISSEVPQNLSASRPQDRQFILSSKKLLLSDSGFYLCAWRRGPELTDTQYFGPGTRLTVL.

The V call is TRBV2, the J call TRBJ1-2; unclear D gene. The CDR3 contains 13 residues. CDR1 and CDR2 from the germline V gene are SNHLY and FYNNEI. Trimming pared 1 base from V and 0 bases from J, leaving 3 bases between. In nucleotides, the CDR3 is TGTGCCAGCAGTGAAGGAGCTAACTATGGCTACACCTTC. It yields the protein CASSEGANYGYTF.

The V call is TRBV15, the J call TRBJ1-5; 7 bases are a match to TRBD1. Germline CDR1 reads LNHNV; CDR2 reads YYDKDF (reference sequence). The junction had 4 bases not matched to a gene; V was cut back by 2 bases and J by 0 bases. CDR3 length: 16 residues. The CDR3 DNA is TGTGCCACCAGCAGACCGGGACAGAATAGCAATCAGCCCCAGCATTTT. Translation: CATSRPGQNSNQPQHF. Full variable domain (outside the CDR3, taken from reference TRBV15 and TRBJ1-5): DAMVIQNPRYQVTQFGKPVTLSCSQTLNHNVMYWYQQKSSQAPKLLFHYYDKDFNNEADTPDNFQSRRPNTSFCFLDIRSPGLGDTAMYLCATSRPGQNSNQPQHFGDGTRLSIL.

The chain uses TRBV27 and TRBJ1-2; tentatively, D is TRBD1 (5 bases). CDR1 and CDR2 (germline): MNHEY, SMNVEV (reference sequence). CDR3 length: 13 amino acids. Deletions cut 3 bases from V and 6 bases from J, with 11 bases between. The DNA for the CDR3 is TGTGCCAGCAGTTTGAGGGGAACCGATGGCTACACCTTC. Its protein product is CASSLRGTDGYTF.